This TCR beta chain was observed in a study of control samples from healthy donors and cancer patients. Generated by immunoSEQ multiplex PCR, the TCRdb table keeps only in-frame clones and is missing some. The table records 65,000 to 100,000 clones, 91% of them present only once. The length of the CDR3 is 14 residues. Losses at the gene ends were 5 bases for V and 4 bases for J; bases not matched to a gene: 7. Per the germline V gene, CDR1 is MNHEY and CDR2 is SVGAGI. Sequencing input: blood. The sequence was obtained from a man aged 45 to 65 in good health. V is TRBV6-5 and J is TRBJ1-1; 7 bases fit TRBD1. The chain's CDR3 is CASSNRGRGTEAFF. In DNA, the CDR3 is TGTGCCAGCAGTAATAGGGGGCGAGGCACTGAAGCTTTCTTT.